These T cell receptor beta chains were read from a single sample in a study of shared clonotypes between healthy human individuals. Sequencing was performed with immunoSEQ multiplex PCR; in TCRdb, only in-frame clones are kept and a portion is missing. The repertoire holds approximately 460,000 clones, with approximately 80% as singletons. The sequencing sample was made of PBMCs. All receptors derive from a woman between 40 and 50 years old in good health. Some clones in this sample may be carry-over from other donors' samples. Both conserved end residues are part of each CDR3.

j_call | v_call | cdr3_aa
TRBJ2-7 | TRBV6-1 | CASREGTGGPREQYF
TRBJ2-7 | TRBV19 | CASSPFVGGPTYEQYF
TRBJ1-2 | TRBV5-6 | CASNRSPNYGYTF
TRBJ1-1 | TRBV15 | CATSRDLGQWNTEAFF
TRBJ2-5 | TRBV15 | CATSRGANPPETQYF
TRBJ1-5 | TRBV15 | CATSRDGGNSYQPQHF
TRBJ2-7 | TRBV28 | CASTPGPPGEQYF
TRBJ1-1 | TRBV4-1 | CASRSLGTGKGAFF
TRBJ1-2 | TRBV28 | CAATGRNYGYTF
TRBJ2-7 | TRBV5-8 | CASSLAGVAGQTYEQYF
TRBJ2-5 | TRBV7-2 | CASSPLAGGGQYF
TRBJ1-3 | TRBV16 | CASSQNQGNTIYF
TRBJ2-7 | TRBV7-3 | CASSLSRLAATSYEQYF
TRBJ2-1 | TRBV7-2 | CASSSRTAYNEQFF
TRBJ1-5 | TRBV19 | CASSIRGSNQPQHF
TRBJ1-2 | TRBV30 | CAWSQGNYGYTF
TRBJ1-1 | TRBV7-2 | CASSSLGTANTEAFF
TRBJ2-7 | TRBV28 | CAHQGLAGVGEQYF
TRBJ2-1 | TRBV10-2 | CASSEIAGAENEQFF
TRBJ2-7 | TRBV6-6 | CASRQDRTSDEQYF